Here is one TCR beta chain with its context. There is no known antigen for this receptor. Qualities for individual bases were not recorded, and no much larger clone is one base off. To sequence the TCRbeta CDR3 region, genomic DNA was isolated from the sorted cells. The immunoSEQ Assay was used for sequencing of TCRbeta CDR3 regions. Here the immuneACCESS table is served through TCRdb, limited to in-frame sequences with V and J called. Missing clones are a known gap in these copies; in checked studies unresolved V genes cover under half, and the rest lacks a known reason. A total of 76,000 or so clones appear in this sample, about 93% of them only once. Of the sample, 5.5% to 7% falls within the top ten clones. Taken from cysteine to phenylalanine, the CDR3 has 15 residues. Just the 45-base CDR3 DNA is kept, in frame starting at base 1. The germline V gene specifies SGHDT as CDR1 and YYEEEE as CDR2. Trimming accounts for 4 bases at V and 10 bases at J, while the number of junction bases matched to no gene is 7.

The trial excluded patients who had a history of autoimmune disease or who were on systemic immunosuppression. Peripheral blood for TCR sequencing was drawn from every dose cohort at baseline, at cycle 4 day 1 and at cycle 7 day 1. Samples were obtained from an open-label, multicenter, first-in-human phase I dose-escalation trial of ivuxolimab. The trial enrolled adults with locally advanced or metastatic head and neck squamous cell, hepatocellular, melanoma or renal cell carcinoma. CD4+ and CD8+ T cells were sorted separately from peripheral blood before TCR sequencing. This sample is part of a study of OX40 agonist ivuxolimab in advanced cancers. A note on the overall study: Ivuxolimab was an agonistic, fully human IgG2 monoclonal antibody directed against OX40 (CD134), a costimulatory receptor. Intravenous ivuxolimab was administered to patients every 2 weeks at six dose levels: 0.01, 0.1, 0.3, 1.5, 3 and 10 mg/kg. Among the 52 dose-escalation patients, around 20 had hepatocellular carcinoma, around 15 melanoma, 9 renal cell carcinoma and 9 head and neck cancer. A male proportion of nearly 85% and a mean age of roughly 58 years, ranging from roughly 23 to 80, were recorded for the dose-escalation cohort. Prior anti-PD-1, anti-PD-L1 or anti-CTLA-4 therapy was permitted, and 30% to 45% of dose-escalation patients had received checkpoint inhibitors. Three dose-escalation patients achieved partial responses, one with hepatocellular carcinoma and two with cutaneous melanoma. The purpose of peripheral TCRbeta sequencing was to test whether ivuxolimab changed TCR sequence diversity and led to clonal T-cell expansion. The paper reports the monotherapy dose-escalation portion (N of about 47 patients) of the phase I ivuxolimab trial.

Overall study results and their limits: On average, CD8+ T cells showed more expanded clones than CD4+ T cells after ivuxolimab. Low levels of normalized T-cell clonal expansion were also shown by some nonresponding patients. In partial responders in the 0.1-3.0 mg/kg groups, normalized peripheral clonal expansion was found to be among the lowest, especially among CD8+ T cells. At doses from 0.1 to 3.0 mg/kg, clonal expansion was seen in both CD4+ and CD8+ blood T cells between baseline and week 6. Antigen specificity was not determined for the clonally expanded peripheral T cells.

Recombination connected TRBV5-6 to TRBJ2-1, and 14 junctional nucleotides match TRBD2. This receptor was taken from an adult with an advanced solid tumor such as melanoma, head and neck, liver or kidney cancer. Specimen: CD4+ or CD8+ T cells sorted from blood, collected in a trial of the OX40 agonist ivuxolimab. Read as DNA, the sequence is TGTGCCAGCAGCCTAGGACTAGCGGGAGGCAGGGAGCAGTTCTTC. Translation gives CASSLGLAGGREQFF.